A selection of T cell receptor beta chains follows, all from one sample in a study of T cells in Graves' hyperthyroidism and ophthalmopathy. TCRdb recomputed calls from the multiplex PCR reads with MiXCR, one row per CDR3 protein. The table includes around 700,000 distinct CDR3 sequences, around 20% detected once. Material for sequencing was blood. All receptors derive from a woman in her forties or fifties with Graves' hyperthyroidism that later progressed to Graves' ophthalmopathy. The CDR3 runs from the conserved cysteine through the conserved F or W. Each record gives: J gene, V gene, CDR3 protein.

TRBJ1-2	TRBV12-3/TRBV12-4	CASSLRTVNYGYTF
TRBJ1-5	TRBV2	CASSEARGAGQPQHF
TRBJ2-3	TRBV6-1	CASSERVAGRSDTQYF
TRBJ1-6	TRBV11-2	CASSYLTGSADSPLHF
TRBJ1-1	TRBV10-2	CASRAEGGDPEAFF
TRBJ1-1	TRBV5-1	CASSLGLENTEAFF
TRBJ2-7	TRBV6-1	CASSPGRGGVSYEQYF
TRBJ2-4	TRBV13	CASSYPREGTQYF
TRBJ2-7	TRBV10-3	CAISESATVPYEQYF
TRBJ2-7	TRBV2	CASSGKGRAFGSEQYF
TRBJ1-1	TRBV11-2	CASSLSLGEQGWNTEAFF
TRBJ2-7	TRBV20-1	CSASRTEYYEQYF
TRBJ2-2	TRBV6-5	CASSYYGGELFF
TRBJ2-5	TRBV7-2	CASSLFLEETQYF
TRBJ1-1	TRBV3-1	CASSQDRRTGEAFF
TRBJ2-3	TRBV14	CASSRLAGGVSTDTQYF
TRBJ1-6	TRBV7-9	CASSRPGTGSGSNSPLHF
TRBJ1-5	TRBV20-1	CSARLWGDHSNQPQHF
TRBJ1-1	TRBV10-3	CAISESSGFTEAFF
TRBJ2-5	TRBV2	CASSGFRGGGQQTQYF
TRBJ1-2	TRBV27	CASSSLFKTGKSGYGYTF
TRBJ2-5	TRBV29-1	CSVRQPEGTQYF
TRBJ1-1	TRBV20-1	CSARDPRTVQNTEAFF
TRBJ2-5	TRBV6-1	CASAQAGGAKTQYF
TRBJ2-3	TRBV18	CASSLAVGLTIPGDTQYF
TRBJ2-1	TRBV7-8	CASSLVRRVSHNNEQFF
TRBJ1-2	TRBV3-1	CASTRGYGYTF
TRBJ2-1	TRBV19	CASRNSGGPYNEQFF
TRBJ2-2	TRBV18	CASSPGQENTGELFF
TRBJ1-1	TRBV15	CATSRVFGTDYTEAFF
TRBJ2-3	TRBV24-1	CATSDLDTTDTQYF
TRBJ2-7	TRBV5-1	CASSPPMGHNEQYF
TRBJ2-7	TRBV24-1	CATSDMEAQYF
TRBJ1-3	TRBV9	CASSVEGVPGNTIYF
TRBJ2-7	TRBV20-1	CSAPSGRAVNEQYF
TRBJ2-3	TRBV5-6	CASSSGSNTDTQYF
TRBJ2-1	TRBV27	CASSSRTGGIISDEQFF
TRBJ2-5	TRBV18	CASSPEIPSEGETQYF
TRBJ2-3	TRBV19	CASSIGGAFTDTQYF
TRBJ1-3	TRBV12-3/TRBV12-4	CASRLQPRSGNTIYF
TRBJ1-3	TRBV2	CASSPTDPLSSGNTIYF
TRBJ2-1	TRBV7-2	CASSFEASGGAGNEQFF
TRBJ1-4	TRBV5-4	CASSLKRGGSEKLFF
TRBJ1-2	TRBV6-2/TRBV6-3	CASSDDRVGYTF